Included here is one TCR gamma chain sequence, with context. What it recognizes is unknown. These data come from a study of gamma delta lymphoproliferative disorders and STAT genes. Turning to the study itself: The LymphoTrack Dx TCRG Assay amplified gamma chains from at least 50 ng of genomic DNA. Delta-chain libraries followed the EuroClonality-NGS standard operating procedure.

The V and J ends lost 6 bases and 4 bases, in that order; junction bases with no gene match: 6. Germline CDR1 VENAVY, CDR2 YDSYNSRV. CDR3 length: 12 residues. The study, taken as a whole, reports: Symptomatic patients lacked Vgamma9-JgammaP and Vdelta2-Ddelta3-Jdelta1 major clones.

TCRdb fed the multiplex PCR reads into CATT to redo clone calling. The table has under 2,500 gamma-chain clones, around a fifth seen once. Sequencing used genomic DNA taken from PBMCs of patients and controls. This chain connects TRGV8 to TRGJ1 or TRGJ2. The J gene, missing from TCRdb, was assigned here through DNA to germline matching. The material sequenced was blood. This receptor was identified in a human donor with gamma-delta T-cell large granular lymphocyte leukemia. The CDR3 nucleotides are TGTGCCACCTGGCCCCCCTATTATAAGAAACTCTTT. Its translation is CATWPPYYKKLF.